This passage covers 5 T cell receptor beta chains from one sample sequenced in a study of PD-1 blockade in classical Hodgkin lymphoma. Brentuximab vedotin exposure varied, and every patient relapsed after autologous stem cell transplantation. Repertoires were generated with immunoSEQ multiplex PCR, while TCRdb's copy carries only in-frame clones and drops some. The sample includes around 21,000 clones, approximately 69% seen only once; the top ten take around 21%. The sequences come from peripheral blood mononuclear cells (PBMCs), collected at baseline. The receptors shown here come from a human donor with classical Hodgkin lymphoma.

This clone was counted between two and nine times. This chain joins TRBV4-2 and TRBJ1-3; TRBD1 matches 9 bases. J lost 5 bases, V lost 5 bases, and 16 bases had no gene match. The germline CDR1 and CDR2 sequences are LGHNA and YNFKEQ. The CDR3 is made up of 18 amino acids. The CDR3, as DNA: TGTGCCAGCAGCACACGGACAGGGGTTAGCTCAGCTCGAAACACCATATATTTT. It translates to CASSTRTGVSSARNTIYF.

This clone was picked up a small number of times. This rearrangement joins TRBV6-5 to TRBJ1-1; D unresolved. Per germline, CDR1 MNHEY and CDR2 SVGAGI. This CDR3 region has 14 residues. V lost 7 bases to trimming and J lost 6 bases, with 18 bases between them. CDR3 coding DNA: TGTGCCAGCACCACCCATGGCGGGGTTCCTGAAGCTTTCTTT. Protein: CASTTHGGVPEAFF.

In this sample, this clone turned up once. The chain uses TRBV2 and TRBJ2-7; TRBD1 aligns across 9 bases. Germline V gene lookup returns CDR1 SNHLY and CDR2 FYNNEI. CDR3 length: 14 amino acids. Unmatched junction bases numbered 2, after V lost 5 bases and J lost 0 bases. In DNA form, the CDR3 reads TGTGCCAGCAGTCAACAGGGGGCCTCCTACGAGCAGTACTTC. Amino acid sequence: CASSQQGASYEQYF.

The chain employs TRBV2 and TRBJ2-1, with D unclear. The CDR3 consists of 13 residues. Germline values: CDR1 SNHLY, CDR2 FYNNEI. V gave up 10 bases and J gave up 4 bases, with 14 bases separating them. CDR3 in amino acids: CATGRAPYNEQFF. In DNA form, the CDR3 reads TGTGCCACCGGTAGGGCCCCGTACAATGAGCAGTTCTTC.

A remark on this clone: At the DNA level, this CDR3 is encoded by other sequences in the same sample as well. The chain is built from TRBV11-2 and TRBJ2-6; no clear D. The CDR3 consists of 17 residues. Germline-derived CDR1 and CDR2 are SGHAT and FQNNGV. The ends were cut back, 1 base at V and 0 bases at J, with 10 bases in the middle. The CDR3 loop reads CASSLVGWSSGANVLTF. The CDR3 nucleotides read TGTGCCAGCAGCTTAGTGGGGTGGAGCTCTGGGGCCAACGTCCTGACTTTC.